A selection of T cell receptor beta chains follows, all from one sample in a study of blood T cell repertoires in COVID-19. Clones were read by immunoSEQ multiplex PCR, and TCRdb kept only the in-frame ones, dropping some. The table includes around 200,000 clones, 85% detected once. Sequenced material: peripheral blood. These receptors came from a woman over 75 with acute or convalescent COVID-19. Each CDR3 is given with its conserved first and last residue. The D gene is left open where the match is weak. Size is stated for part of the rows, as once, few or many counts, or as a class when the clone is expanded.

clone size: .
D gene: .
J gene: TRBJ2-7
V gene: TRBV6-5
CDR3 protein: CASSYSGGEQYF
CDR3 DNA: TGTGCCAGCAGTTACTCCGGGGGCGAGCAGTACTTC

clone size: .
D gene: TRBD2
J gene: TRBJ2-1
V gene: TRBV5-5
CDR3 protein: CASSFPGLGGNEQFF
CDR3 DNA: TGTGCCAGCAGCTTCCCGGGACTAGGCGGCAATGAGCAGTTCTTC

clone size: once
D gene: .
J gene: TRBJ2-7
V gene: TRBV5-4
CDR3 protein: CASSLRPSSYEQYF
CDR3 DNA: TGTGCCAGCAGCTTGCGTCCTAGCTCCTACGAGCAGTACTTC

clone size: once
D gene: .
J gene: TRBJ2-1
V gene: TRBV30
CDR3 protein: CAWTTQGPEQFF
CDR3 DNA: TGTGCCTGGACTACTCAGGGGCCTGAGCAGTTCTTC

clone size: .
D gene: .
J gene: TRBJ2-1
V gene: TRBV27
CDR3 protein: CASSTSRLGQQFF
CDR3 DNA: TGTGCCAGCAGTACATCCAGACTAGGCCAGCAGTTCTTC

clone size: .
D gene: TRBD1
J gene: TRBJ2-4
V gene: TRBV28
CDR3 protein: CASREGQGAKNIQYF
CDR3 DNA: TGTGCCAGCAGGGAAGGACAGGGGGCCAAAAACATTCAGTACTTC

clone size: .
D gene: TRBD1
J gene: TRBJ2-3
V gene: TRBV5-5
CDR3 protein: CASSTWTGGYTDTQYF
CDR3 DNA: TGTGCCAGCAGCACCTGGACAGGGGGATACACAGATACGCAGTATTTT

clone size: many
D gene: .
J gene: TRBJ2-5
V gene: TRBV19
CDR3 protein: CASSIRDLETQYF
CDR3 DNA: TGTGCCAGTAGTATCCGGGACTTAGAGACCCAGTACTTC

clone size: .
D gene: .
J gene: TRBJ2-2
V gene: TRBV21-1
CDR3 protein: CASSPKRLVQNTGELFF
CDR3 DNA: TGTGCCAGCAGCCCCAAACGACTGGTACAGAACACCGGGGAGCTGTTTTTT

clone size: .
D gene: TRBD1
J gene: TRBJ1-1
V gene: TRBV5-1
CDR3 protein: CASSARGQGSTEAFF
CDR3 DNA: TGCGCCAGCAGCGCCAGGGGACAGGGAAGCACTGAAGCTTTCTTT

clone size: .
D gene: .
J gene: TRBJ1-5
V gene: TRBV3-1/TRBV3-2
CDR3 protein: CASSPFRTENQPQHF
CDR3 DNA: TGTGCCAGCAGTCCGTTTAGGACAGAGAACCAGCCCCAGCATTTT

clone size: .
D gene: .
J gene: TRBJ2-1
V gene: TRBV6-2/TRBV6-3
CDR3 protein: CASIPPEGEGPFGEQFF
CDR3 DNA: TGTGCCAGCATCCCTCCTGAGGGGGAGGGCCCCTTTGGTGAGCAGTTCTTC

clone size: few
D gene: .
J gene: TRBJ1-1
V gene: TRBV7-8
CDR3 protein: CASSERGGYTEAFF
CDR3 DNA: TGTGCCAGCAGCGAAAGGGGGGGCTATACTGAAGCTTTCTTT

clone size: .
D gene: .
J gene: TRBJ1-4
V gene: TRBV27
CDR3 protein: CASSLLGYREKLFF
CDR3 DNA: TGTGCCAGCAGTTTGTTGGGCTATCGTGAAAAACTGTTTTTT

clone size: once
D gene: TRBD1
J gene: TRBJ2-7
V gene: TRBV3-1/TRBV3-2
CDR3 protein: CASSEQGIPYEQYF
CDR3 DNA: TGTGCCAGCAGCGAACAGGGGATACCCTACGAGCAGTACTTC

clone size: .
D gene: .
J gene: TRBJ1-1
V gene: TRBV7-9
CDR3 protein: CASSLVEGAEAFF
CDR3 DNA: TGTGCCAGCAGCTTAGTTGAGGGAGCTGAAGCTTTCTTT

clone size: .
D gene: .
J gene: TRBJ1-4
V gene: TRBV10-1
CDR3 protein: CASQFKTNEKLFF
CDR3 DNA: TGCGCCAGCCAGTTCAAAACTAATGAAAAACTGTTTTTT

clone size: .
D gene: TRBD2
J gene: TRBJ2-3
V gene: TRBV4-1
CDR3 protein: CASSQVAGAADTQYF
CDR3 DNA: TGCGCCAGCAGCCAAGTAGCGGGAGCAGCAGATACGCAGTATTTT

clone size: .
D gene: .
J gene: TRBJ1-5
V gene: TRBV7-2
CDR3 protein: CASSLAVLGSQPQHF
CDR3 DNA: TGTGCCAGCAGCCTCGCGGTTCTTGGGAGTCAGCCCCAGCATTTT

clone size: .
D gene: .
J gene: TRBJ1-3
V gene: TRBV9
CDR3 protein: CASSVSQGDTIYF
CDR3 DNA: TGTGCCAGCAGCGTAAGCCAGGGTGACACCATATATTTT

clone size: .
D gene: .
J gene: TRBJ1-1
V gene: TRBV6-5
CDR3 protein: CASSPGHGNTEAFF
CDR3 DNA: TGTGCCAGCAGCCCGGGACACGGGAACACTGAAGCTTTCTTT

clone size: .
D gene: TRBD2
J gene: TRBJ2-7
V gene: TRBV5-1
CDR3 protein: CASSLAGSGRASSYEQYF
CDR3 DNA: TGCGCCAGCAGCTTGGCGGGTAGCGGGAGGGCCAGCTCCTACGAGCAGTACTTC

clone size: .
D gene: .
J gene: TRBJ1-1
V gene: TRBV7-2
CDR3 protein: CASSTQQGAEAFF
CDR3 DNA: TGTGCCAGCAGCACACAACAGGGAGCTGAAGCTTTCTTT

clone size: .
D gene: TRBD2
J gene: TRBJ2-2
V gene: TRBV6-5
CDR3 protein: CASSYPSGSGTGELFF
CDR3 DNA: TGTGCCAGCAGTTACCCCAGCGGGAGCGGGACCGGGGAGCTGTTTTTT

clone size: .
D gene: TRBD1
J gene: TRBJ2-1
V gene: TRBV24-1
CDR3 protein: CATSDGPGTGTKMDNEQFF
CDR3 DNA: TGTGCCACCAGTGATGGTCCCGGGACAGGGACGAAGATGGACAATGAGCAGTTCTTC

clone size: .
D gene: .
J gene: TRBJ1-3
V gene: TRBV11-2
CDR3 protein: CASRATGVGNTIYF
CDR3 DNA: TGTGCCAGCAGGGCTACCGGGGTGGGAAACACCATATATTTT

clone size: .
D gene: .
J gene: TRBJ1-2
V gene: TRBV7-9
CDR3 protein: CASSLAQPGTRKGYTF
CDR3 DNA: TGTGCCAGCAGCTTAGCCCAACCTGGGACACGCAAGGGCTACACCTTC

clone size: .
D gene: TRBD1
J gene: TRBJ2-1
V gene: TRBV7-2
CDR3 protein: CASSLSRDSSYNEQFF
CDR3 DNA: TGTGCCAGCAGCTTAAGCCGGGACAGCTCCTACAATGAGCAGTTCTTC

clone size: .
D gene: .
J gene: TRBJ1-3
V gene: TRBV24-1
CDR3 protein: CATSDSHPDRLVGNTIYF
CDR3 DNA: TGTGCCACCAGTGATTCTCACCCTGACAGACTTGTTGGAAACACCATATATTTT

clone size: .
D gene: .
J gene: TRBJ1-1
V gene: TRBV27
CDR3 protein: CASSFQGITEAFF
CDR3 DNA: TGTGCCAGCAGCTTCCAGGGGATCACTGAAGCTTTCTTT

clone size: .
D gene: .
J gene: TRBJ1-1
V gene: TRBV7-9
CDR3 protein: CASSLLPSYRSFF
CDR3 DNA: TGTGCCAGCAGCTTACTCCCCTCTTACCGGTCTTTCTTT

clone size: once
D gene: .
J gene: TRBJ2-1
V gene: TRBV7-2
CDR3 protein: CASSPMSSYNEQFF
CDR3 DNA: TGTGCCAGCAGCCCCATGAGCTCCTACAATGAGCAGTTCTTC

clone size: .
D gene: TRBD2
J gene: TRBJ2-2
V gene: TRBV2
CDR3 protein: CASTSPGLAGPQLFF
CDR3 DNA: TGTGCCAGCACCTCGCCGGGACTAGCGGGCCCCCAGCTGTTTTTT

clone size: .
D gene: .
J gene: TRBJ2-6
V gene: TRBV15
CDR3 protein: CATSREGAGTGANVLTF
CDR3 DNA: TGTGCCACCAGCAGAGAGGGGGCAGGGACTGGGGCCAACGTCCTGACTTTC

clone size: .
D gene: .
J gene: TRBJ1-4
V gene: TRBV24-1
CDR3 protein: CATSDSRQALEKLFF
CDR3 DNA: TGTGCCACCAGTGATTCTCGGCAGGCGCTTGAAAAACTGTTTTTT

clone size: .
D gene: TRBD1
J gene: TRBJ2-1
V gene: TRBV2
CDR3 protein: CASGQGVALYNEQFF
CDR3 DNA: TGTGCCAGCGGGCAGGGGGTCGCCCTTTACAATGAGCAGTTCTTC

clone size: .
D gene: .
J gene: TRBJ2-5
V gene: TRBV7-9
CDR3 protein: CASLWRGGWIKETQYF
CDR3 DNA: TGTGCCAGCCTGTGGCGGGGCGGATGGATAAAAGAGACCCAGTACTTC

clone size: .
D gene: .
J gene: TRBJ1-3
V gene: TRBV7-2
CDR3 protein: CASSLKRDSSGNTIYF
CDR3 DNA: TGTGCCAGCAGCTTAAAGCGAGATTCCTCTGGAAACACCATATATTTT

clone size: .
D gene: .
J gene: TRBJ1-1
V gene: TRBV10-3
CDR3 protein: CAISRTQGSTEAFF
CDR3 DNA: TGTGCCATCAGTAGAACCCAGGGTTCCACTGAAGCTTTCTTT

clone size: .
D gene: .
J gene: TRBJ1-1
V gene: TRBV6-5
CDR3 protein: CASSSREEAFF
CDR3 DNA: TGTGCCAGCAGTTCCAGGGAAGAAGCTTTCTTT

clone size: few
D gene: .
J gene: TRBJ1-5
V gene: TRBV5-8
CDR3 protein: CASSLTPTGNHQPQHF
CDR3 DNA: TGTGCCAGCAGCTTGACCCCAACAGGGAACCATCAGCCCCAGCATTTT

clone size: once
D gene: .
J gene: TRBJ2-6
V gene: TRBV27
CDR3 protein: CASSLDSGANVLTF
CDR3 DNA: TGTGCCAGCAGTCTAGACTCTGGGGCCAACGTCCTGACTTTC

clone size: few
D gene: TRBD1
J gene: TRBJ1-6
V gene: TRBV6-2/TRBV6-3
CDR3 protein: CASSYRQGDSPLHF
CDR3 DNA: TGTGCCAGCAGTTACCGACAGGGGGATTCACCCCTCCACTTT

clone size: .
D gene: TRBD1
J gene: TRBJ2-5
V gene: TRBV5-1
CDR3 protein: CASSFPGTGETQYF
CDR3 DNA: TGCGCCAGCAGCTTCCCCGGGACAGGGGAGACCCAGTACTTC

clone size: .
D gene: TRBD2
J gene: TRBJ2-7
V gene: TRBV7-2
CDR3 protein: CASSTTRTSGYEQYF
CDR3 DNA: TGTGCCAGCAGCACGACGCGGACTAGCGGATACGAGCAGTACTTC

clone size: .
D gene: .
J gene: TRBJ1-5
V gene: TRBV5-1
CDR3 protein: CASSLSAGGQPQHF
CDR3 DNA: TGCGCCAGCAGCTTGTCCGCGGGCGGTCAGCCCCAGCATTTT

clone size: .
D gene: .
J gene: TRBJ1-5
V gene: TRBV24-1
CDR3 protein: CATVKPGSRYPWSNQPQHF
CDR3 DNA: TGTGCCACCGTTAAACCCGGGAGCCGGTATCCATGGAGCAATCAGCCCCAGCATTTT

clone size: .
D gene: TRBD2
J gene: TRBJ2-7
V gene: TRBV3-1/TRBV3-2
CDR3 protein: CASSLKSGSSYEQYF
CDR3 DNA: TGTGCCAGCAGCTTGAAGAGCGGGAGCTCCTACGAGCAGTACTTC

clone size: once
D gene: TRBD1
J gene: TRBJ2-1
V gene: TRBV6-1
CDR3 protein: CASSVGTGGSYNEQFF
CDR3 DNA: TGTGCCAGCAGTGTTGGGACAGGGGGCTCCTACAATGAGCAGTTCTTC

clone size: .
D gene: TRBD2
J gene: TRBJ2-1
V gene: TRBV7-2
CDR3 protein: CASSLKAGVLNEQFF
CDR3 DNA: TGTGCCAGCAGCTTAAAGGCGGGAGTCCTAAATGAGCAGTTCTTC